This T cell receptor (beta chain) stems from a study of technical replicates of blood from a few donors. The germline V gene has CDR1 KGHSH and CDR2 LQKENI. With 3 bases clipped from V and 7 bases from J, the junction kept 6 bases outside the gene matches. The CDR3 contains 14 residues. Assay: immunoSEQ multiplex PCR; the TCRdb copy retains only in-frame clones and omits some. This sample has around 70,000 clones, with about 95% found just once. Sequences were obtained from T cells isolated from PBMCs. This TCR was sampled from a human donor in good health. V usage is TRBV18 and J usage is TRBJ1-5; 7 bases match TRBD1. Written as DNA, the CDR3 is TGTGCCAGCTCACCTGAGGGGGCCGGACAGCCCCAGCATTTT. Its translation: CASSPEGAGQPQHF.